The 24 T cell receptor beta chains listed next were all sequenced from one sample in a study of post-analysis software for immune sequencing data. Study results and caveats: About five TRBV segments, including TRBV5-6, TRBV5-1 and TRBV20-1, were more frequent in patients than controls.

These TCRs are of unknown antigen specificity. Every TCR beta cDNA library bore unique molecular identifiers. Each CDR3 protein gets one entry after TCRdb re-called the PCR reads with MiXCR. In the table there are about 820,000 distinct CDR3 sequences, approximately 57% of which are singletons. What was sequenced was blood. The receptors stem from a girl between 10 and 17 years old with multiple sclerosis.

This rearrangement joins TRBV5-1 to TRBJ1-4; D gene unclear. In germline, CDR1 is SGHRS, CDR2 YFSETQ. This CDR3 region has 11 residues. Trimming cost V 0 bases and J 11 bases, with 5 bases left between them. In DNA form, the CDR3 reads TGCGCCAGCAGCTTGGCCGGGAAACTGTTTTTT. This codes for CASSLAGKLFF. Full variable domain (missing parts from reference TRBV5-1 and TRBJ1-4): KAGVTQTPRYLIKTRGQQVTLSCSPISGHRSVSWYQQTPGQGLQFLFEYFSETQRNKGNFPGRFSGRQFSNSRSEMNVSTLELGDSALYLCASSLAGKLFFGSGTQLSVL.

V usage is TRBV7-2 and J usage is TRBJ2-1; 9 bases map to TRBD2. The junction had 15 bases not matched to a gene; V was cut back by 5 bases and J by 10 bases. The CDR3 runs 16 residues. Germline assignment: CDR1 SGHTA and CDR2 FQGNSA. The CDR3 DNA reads TGTGCCAGCAGCACTCAAGGGCTAGCGGGGCCCCCGGAGCAGTTCTTC. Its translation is CASSTQGLAGPPEQFF.

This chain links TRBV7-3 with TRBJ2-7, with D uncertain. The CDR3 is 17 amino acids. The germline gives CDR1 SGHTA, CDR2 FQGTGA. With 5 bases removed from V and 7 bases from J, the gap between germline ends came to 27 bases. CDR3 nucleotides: TGTGCCAGCAGCGACGGCCGAAGGGATCCTTCCTACAATGAGCAGTACTTC. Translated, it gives CASSDGRRDPSYNEQYF.

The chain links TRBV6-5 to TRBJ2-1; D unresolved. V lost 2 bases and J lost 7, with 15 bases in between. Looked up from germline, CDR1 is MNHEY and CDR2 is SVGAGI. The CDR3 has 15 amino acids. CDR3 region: CASSYASDSSNEQFF. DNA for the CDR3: TGTGCCAGCAGTTACGCGAGTGACTCTTCAAATGAGCAGTTCTTC.

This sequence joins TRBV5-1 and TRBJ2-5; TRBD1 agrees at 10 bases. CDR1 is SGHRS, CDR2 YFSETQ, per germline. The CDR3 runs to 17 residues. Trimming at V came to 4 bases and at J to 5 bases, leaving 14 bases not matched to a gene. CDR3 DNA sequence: TGCGCCAGCAGCGCCATGACAGGGGGCTTAGCTTACGAGACCCAGTACTTC. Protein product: CASSAMTGGLAYETQYF.

In DNA, the CDR3 is TGTGCCAGCAGGAAGTTCGGGGGAACAGATACGCAGTATTTT. Protein sequence: CASRKFGGTDTQYF. This rearrangement joins TRBV5-6 to TRBJ2-3, with TRBD2 as a possible D gene (6 bases). This CDR3 is built from 14 residues. Per germline, CDR1 SGHDT and CDR2 YYEEEE. V lost 5 bases to trimming and J lost 3 bases, with 13 bases between them.

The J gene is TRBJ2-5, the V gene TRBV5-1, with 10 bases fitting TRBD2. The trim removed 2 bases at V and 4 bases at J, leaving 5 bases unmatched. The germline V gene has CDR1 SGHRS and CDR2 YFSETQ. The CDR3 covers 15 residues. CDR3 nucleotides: TGCGCCAGCAGCTTCTGGGCTAGCGGGGGAGAGACCCAGTACTTC. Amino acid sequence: CASSFWASGGETQYF.

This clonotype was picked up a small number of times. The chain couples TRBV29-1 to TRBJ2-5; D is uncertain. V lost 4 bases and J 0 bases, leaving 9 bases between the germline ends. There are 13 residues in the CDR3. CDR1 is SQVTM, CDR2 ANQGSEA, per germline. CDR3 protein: CSVVPEYQETQYF. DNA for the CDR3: TGCAGCGTTGTACCAGAGTACCAAGAGACCCAGTACTTC.

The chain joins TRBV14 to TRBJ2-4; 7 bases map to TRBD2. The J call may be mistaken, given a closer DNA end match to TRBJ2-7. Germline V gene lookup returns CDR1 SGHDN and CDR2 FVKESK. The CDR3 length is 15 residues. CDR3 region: CASSQDRTRVYEQYF. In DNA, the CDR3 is TGTGCCAGCAGCCAAGATAGGACTAGGGTCTACGAGCAGTACTTC.

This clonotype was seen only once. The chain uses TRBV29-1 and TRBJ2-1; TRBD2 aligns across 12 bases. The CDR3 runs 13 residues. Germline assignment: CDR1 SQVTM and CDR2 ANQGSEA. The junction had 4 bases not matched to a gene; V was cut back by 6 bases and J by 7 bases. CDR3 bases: TGCAGCGTGGCAGGACTAGCGGGAAATGAGCAGTTCTTC. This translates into CSVAGLAGNEQFF.

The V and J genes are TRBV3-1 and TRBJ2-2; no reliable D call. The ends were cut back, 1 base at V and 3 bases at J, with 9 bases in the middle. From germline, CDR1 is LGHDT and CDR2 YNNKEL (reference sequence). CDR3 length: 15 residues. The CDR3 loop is CASSQGLVYTGELFF. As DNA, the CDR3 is TGTGCCAGCAGCCAAGGTCTAGTTTACACCGGGGAGCTGTTTTTT.

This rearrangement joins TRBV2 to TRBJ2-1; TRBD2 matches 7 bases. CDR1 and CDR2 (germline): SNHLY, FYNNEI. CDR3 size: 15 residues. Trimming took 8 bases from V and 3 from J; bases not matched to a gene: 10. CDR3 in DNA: TGTGCCAGCTCAGCGGGACGCGGGGGCTACAATGAGCAGTTCTTC. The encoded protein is CASSAGRGGYNEQFF.

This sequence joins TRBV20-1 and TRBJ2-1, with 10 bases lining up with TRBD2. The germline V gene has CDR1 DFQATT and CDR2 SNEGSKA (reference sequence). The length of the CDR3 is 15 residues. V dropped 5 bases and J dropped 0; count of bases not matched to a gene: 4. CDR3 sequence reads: CSAEGLASSYNEQFF. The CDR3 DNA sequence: TGCAGTGCTGAGGGACTAGCGAGCTCCTACAATGAGCAGTTCTTC.

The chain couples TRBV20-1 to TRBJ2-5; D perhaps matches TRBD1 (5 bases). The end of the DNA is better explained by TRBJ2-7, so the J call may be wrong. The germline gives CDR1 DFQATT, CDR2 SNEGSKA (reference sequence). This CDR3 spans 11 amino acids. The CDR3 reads CSARLGDEQYF. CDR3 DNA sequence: TGCAGTGCTAGATTAGGGGACGAGCAGTACTTC.

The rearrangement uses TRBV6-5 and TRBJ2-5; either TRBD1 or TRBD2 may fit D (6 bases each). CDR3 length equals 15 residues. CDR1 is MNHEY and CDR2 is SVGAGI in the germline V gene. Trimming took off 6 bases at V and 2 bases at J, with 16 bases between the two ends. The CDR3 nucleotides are TGTGCCAGCAGGGGGGGACACGGAAAACAAGAGACCCAGTACTTC. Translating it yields CASRGGHGKQETQYF.

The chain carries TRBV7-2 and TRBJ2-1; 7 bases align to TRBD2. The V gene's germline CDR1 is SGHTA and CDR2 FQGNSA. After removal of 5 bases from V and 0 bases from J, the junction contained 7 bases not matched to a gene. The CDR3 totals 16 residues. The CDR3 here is CASSQSGANSYNEQFF. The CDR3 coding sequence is TGTGCCAGCAGCCAGAGCGGGGCTAACTCCTACAATGAGCAGTTCTTC.

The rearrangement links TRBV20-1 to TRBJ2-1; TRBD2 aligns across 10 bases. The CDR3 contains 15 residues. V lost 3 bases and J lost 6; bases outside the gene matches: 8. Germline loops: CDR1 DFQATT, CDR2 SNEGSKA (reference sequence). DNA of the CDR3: TGCAGTGCTAGTCTAATACTAGCGGGGACCAATGAGCAGTTCTTC. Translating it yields CSASLILAGTNEQFF.

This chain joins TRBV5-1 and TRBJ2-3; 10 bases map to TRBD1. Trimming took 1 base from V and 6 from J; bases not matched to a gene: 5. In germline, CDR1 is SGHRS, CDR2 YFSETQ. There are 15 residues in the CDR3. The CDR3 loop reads CASSLTTGGEDTQYF. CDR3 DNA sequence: TGCGCCAGCAGCTTGACGACAGGGGGCGAGGATACGCAGTATTTT.

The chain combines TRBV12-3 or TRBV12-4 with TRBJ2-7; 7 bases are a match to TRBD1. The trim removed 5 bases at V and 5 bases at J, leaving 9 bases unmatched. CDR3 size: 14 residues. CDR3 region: CASSRAPGQNEQYF. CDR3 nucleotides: TGTGCCAGCAGTCGAGCACCGGGACAGAACGAGCAGTACTTC.

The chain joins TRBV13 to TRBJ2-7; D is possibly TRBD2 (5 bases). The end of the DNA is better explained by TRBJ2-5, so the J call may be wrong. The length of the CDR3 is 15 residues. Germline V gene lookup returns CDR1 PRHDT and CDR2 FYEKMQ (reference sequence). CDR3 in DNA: TGTGCCAGCAGCTTTAGGACCGAGGGTGCGAAGACCCAGTACTTC. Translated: CASSFRTEGAKTQYF.

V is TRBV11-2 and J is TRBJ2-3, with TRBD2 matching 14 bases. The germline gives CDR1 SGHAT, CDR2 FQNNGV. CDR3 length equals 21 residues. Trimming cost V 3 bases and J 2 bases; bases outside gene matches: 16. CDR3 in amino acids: CASSFLTPGTSGSVVTDTQYF. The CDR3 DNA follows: TGTGCCAGCAGCTTTTTGACTCCCGGGACTAGCGGGAGTGTTGTCACAGATACGCAGTATTTT.

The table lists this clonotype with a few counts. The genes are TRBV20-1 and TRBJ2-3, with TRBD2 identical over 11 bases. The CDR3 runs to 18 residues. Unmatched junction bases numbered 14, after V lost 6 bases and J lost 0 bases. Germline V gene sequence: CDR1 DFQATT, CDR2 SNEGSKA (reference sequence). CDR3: CSARLLAGGPGSTDTQYF. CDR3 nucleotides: TGCAGTGCCCGTCTTCTAGCGGGGGGACCCGGTAGCACAGATACGCAGTATTTT.

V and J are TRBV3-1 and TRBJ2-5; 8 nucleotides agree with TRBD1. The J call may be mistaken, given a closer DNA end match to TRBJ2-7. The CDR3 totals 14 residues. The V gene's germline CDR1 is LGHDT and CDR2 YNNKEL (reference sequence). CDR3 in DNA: TGTGCCAGCAGCACCAGGACAGGGATCGACGAGCAGTACTTC. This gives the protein CASSTRTGIDEQYF.

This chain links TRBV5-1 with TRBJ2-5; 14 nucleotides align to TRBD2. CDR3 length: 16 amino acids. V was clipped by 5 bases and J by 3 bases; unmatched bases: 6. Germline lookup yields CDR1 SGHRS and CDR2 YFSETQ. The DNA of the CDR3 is TGCGCCAGCAGACCCGGACTAGCGGGGGGAGAAGAGACCCAGTACTTC. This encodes CASRPGLAGGEETQYF.